The rows below give T cell receptor beta chains drawn from one sample of a study of regulatory T cells in long-lasting Graves disease. In TCRdb, the multiplex PCR reads were re-called with MiXCR into one record per CDR3 protein. Of roughly 360,000 distinct CDR3 sequences listed, roughly 23% are singletons. The input for sequencing was peripheral blood mononuclear cells (PBMCs), taken when the disease was refractory, from a patient treated with antithyroid drugs. Receptors were obtained from a woman between 40 and 50 years old with Graves disease. Both conserved end residues are part of each CDR3. D genes are given only for firm matches. The size field is filled for only some rows; it gives once, few, many or a size class.

V	J	D	size	CDR3	DNA
TRBV6-2/TRBV6-3	TRBJ2-2	NA	few	CASSYSTLGAGELFF	TGTGCCAGCAGTTACTCGACTTTAGGTGCCGGGGAGCTGTTTTTT
TRBV5-1	TRBJ1-1	NA	NA	CASTHLGGTEAFF	TGCGCCAGCACCCATCTAGGTGGCACTGAAGCTTTCTTT
TRBV28	TRBJ2-1	NA	NA	CASSLEHAGRSSYNEQFF	TGTGCCAGCAGTTTGGAGCATGCGGGACGGAGCTCCTACAATGAGCAGTTCTTC
TRBV11-2	TRBJ2-7	NA	few	CASSYGGGRAYEQYF	TGTGCCAGCAGCTACGGAGGCGGGCGAGCCTACGAGCAGTACTTC
TRBV4-1	TRBJ1-1	NA	once	CASSQVYVSTEAFF	TGCGCCAGCAGCCAAGTATACGTGAGCACTGAAGCTTTCTTT
TRBV27	TRBJ2-7	NA	few	CASSTTRGEQYF	TGTGCCAGCAGTACAACTAGGGGCGAGCAGTACTTC
TRBV28	TRBJ2-3	NA	NA	CASSGAFTDTQYF	TGTGCCAGCAGTGGGGCCTTCACAGATACGCAGTATTTT
TRBV7-9	TRBJ2-7	NA	few	CASSLVLKGGAYEQYF	TGTGCCAGCAGCTTAGTCCTGAAGGGAGGTGCCTACGAGCAGTACTTC
TRBV30	TRBJ2-2	NA	few	CAWSYLNTGELFF	TGTGCCTGGAGTTATCTGAACACCGGGGAGCTGTTTTTT
TRBV5-1	TRBJ1-1	NA	NA	CASSLHSQEPFTEAFF	TGCGCCAGCAGCCTTCATTCTCAGGAACCATTCACTGAAGCTTTCTTT
TRBV5-1	TRBJ1-5	NA	many	CASSLGHPSQPQHF	TGCGCCAGCAGCTTGGGACACCCGAGCCAGCCCCAGCATTTT
TRBV20-1	TRBJ1-4	NA	NA	CSANQGWEKLFF	TGCAGTGCTAACCAGGGCTGGGAAAAACTGTTTTTT
TRBV20-1	TRBJ2-7	NA	few	CSTERTASYEQYF	TGCAGTACAGAAAGGACAGCTTCCTACGAGCAGTACTTC
TRBV7-6	TRBJ2-5	NA	NA	CASSLVGGPAGTQYF	TGTGCCAGCAGCTTAGTAGGCGGACCGGCGGGGACCCAGTACTTC
TRBV5-1	TRBJ2-5	TRBD2	NA	CASRVQRGSETQYF	TGCGCCAGCAGAGTGCAGCGCGGGAGTGAGACCCAGTACTTC
TRBV11-2	TRBJ2-3	NA	few	CASSRVWWGEQPHTDTQYF	TGTGCCAGCAGCCGCGTCTGGTGGGGAGAGCAACCCCACACAGATACGCAGTATTTT
TRBV28	TRBJ1-6	TRBD1	many	CASSLRTRGPGQRISPLHF	TGTGCCAGCAGTCTTAGAACGAGGGGCCCGGGACAGCGAATTTCACCCCTCCACTTT